A single sample gave rise to the 18 T cell receptor beta chains below, sequenced in a study of shared clonotypes between healthy human individuals. The assay was immunoSEQ multiplex PCR, and TCRdb's table has in-frame clones only and misses some. The sample lists hundreds of thousands of clones; around 96% were seen once. Naive CD8 cells were CD45RO-negative, positively selected for CCR7, excluding terminally differentiated effector memory CD45RA+ cells. Sequencing input: naive CD8+ T cells sorted from blood. The origin of the receptors is a woman in her thirties in good health.

The chain couples TRBV19 to TRBJ1-4; the D gene is possibly TRBD1 (5 bases). Germline V lookup: CDR1 LNHDA, CDR2 SQIVND (reference sequence). The CDR3 is 14 residues long. V lost 4 bases, J lost 7 bases, and 13 bases lay in between. The CDR3: CASSTSGTLEKLFF. CDR3 coding DNA: TGTGCCAGTAGTACCTCGGGGACGCTTGAAAAACTGTTTTTT.

The chain has TRBV28 and TRBJ2-7, with 10 bases that match TRBD2. The CDR3 covers 15 residues. The V and J ends lost 6 bases and 2 bases, in that order; junction bases with no gene match: 7. Germline V gene lookup returns CDR1 MDHEN and CDR2 SYDVKM. CDR3 sequence (DNA): TGTGCCAGCAGCACCTCTAGCGGGAGCACCTACGAGCAGTACTTC. As protein: CASSTSSGSTYEQYF.

The chain employs TRBV30 and TRBJ2-6; possibly TRBD1 for D (5 bases). The CDR3 is 21 residues long. The germline CDR1 and CDR2 sequences are GTSNPN and SVGIG (reference sequence). V was shortened by 2 bases and J by 4 bases, with 30 bases between the two germline ends. This chain's CDR3 is CAWSHPPLRAGTTWGANVLTF. The CDR3 coding sequence is TGTGCCTGGAGTCATCCCCCTCTCAGGGCAGGTACCACGTGGGGGGCCAACGTCCTGACTTTC.

V gene TRBV7-9 combines with J gene TRBJ1-4; D unclear. Trimming stripped 4 bases from V and 4 bases from J, with 13 bases between. Germline loops: CDR1 SEHNR, CDR2 FQNEAQ (reference sequence). CDR3 size: 15 residues. CDR3 sequence: CASSSTGPYNEKLFF. Here the CDR3 DNA reads TGTGCCAGCAGCTCTACCGGCCCTTATAATGAAAAACTGTTTTTT.

The genes are TRBV13 and TRBJ2-7; TRBD2 is a possible D gene (6 bases). V was pared by 5 bases and J by 3 bases, with 23 bases between. The CDR3 consists of 17 residues. Germline assignment: CDR1 PRHDT and CDR2 FYEKMQ (reference sequence). The CDR3 spells CASSARIEDKGGYEQYF. CDR3 sequence (DNA): TGTGCCAGCAGCGCCCGAATAGAAGACAAGGGAGGCTACGAGCAGTACTTC.

The chain joins TRBV4-1 to TRBJ1-1, with D tentatively TRBD1 (5 bases). In germline, CDR1 is MGHRA, CDR2 YSYEKL. The CDR3 is 13 residues long. Trimming shortened V by 4 bases and J by 3 bases, and 9 bases separated the two germline ends. The CDR3 DNA reads TGCGCCAGCAGCCCACGACAGTACACTGAAGCTTTCTTT. This encodes CASSPRQYTEAFF.

The genes are TRBV7-8 and TRBJ2-1; 13 bases line up with TRBD2. The junction had 14 bases not matched to a gene; V was cut back by 5 bases and J by 7 bases. From germline, CDR1 is SGHVS and CDR2 FQNEAQ. This CDR3 spans 18 amino acids. CDR3 sequence reads: CASSPGLAGSSGLNEQFF. Written as DNA, the CDR3 is TGTGCCAGCAGCCCGGGACTAGCGGGATCTTCCGGATTGAATGAGCAGTTCTTC.

The rearrangement links TRBV28 to TRBJ2-5, with unresolved D. The CDR3 covers 13 residues. With 7 bases removed from V and 5 bases from J, the gap between germline ends came to 14 bases. Germline-derived CDR1 and CDR2 are MDHEN and SYDVKM. The CDR3, as DNA: TGTGCCAGCACTAACAACGGGTTGGAGACCCAGTACTTC. Protein: CASTNNGLETQYF.

The chain joins TRBV7-8 to TRBJ2-7; no definite D call. V was clipped by 6 bases and J by 5 bases, with 11 bases between them. The CDR3 contains 12 residues. CDR1 SGHVS and CDR2 FQNEAQ come from the germline V gene. This chain's CDR3 is CASRSEVHEQYF. As DNA, the CDR3 is TGTGCCAGCAGATCCGAGGTCCACGAGCAGTACTTC.

The chain recombines TRBV7-9 with TRBJ2-7, with TRBD1 matching 11 bases. After removal of 5 bases from V and 3 bases from J, the junction contained 6 bases not matched to a gene. CDR1 and CDR2 (germline): SEHNR, FQNEAQ (reference sequence). This CDR3 has 15 residues. CDR3 in amino acids: CASSPRGTGGYEQYF. The CDR3 bases are TGTGCCAGCAGCCCGCGGGGGACAGGGGGCTACGAGCAGTACTTC.

V gene TRBV7-9 combines with J gene TRBJ2-7; D unclear. This CDR3 is 14 amino acids long. Germline CDR1 is SEHNR and CDR2 is FQNEAQ (reference sequence). V was shortened by 1 base and J by 3 bases, with 10 bases between the two germline ends. For the CDR3, the DNA is TGTGCCAGCAGCTTAGACTACCGTCTCTACGAGCAGTACTTC. It codes for CASSLDYRLYEQYF.

The chain combines TRBV27 with TRBJ2-3, with 8 bases lining up with TRBD2. V shed 7 bases and J 4 bases; nucleotides not matched to a gene: 7. The CDR3 extends over 14 amino acids. The germline V gene encodes CDR1 MNHEY and CDR2 SMNVEV (reference sequence). Here the CDR3 reads CASTHGTSADTQYF. The CDR3 DNA reads TGTGCCAGCACCCACGGGACTAGTGCAGATACGCAGTATTTT.

On this clone itself: Other DNA sequences in the sample encode the same CDR3. This chain joins TRBV28 and TRBJ2-7, with 8 bases aligning to TRBD2. This CDR3 region has 14 residues. The germline CDR1 and CDR2 sequences are MDHEN and SYDVKM. Unmatched junction bases numbered 2, after V lost 2 bases and J lost 2 bases. The CDR3 reads CASSLSGSPYEQYF. The CDR3 DNA reads TGTGCCAGCAGTTTAAGCGGGAGCCCCTACGAGCAGTACTTC.

The rearrangement links TRBV7-9 to TRBJ2-5; perhaps D is TRBD1 or TRBD2 (7 bases each). V lost 2 bases to trimming and J lost 4 bases, with 14 bases between them. Germline assignment: CDR1 SEHNR and CDR2 FQNEAQ (reference sequence). The CDR3 runs to 15 residues. The CDR3 loop is CASSLPSGGVETQYF. For the CDR3, the DNA is TGTGCCAGCAGCTTACCGTCAGGGGGGGTAGAGACCCAGTACTTC.

Worth noting for this clone: Additional DNA sequences in this sample encode the identical CDR3. The chain links TRBV5-1 to TRBJ2-7; no clear D. Trimming shortened V by 2 bases and J by 4 bases, and 7 bases separated the two germline ends. The CDR3 sequence is 12 residues long. Germline loops: CDR1 SGHRS, CDR2 YFSETQ. Here the CDR3 reads CASSFSSYEQYF. The CDR3 DNA reads TGCGCCAGCAGCTTCTCTAGTTACGAGCAGTACTTC. The full variable domain, its missing parts supplied by reference TRBV5-1 and TRBJ2-7, is KAGVTQTPRYLIKTRGQQVTLSCSPISGHRSVSWYQQTPGQGLQFLFEYFSETQRNKGNFPGRFSGRQFSNSRSEMNVSTLELGDSALYLCASSFSSYEQYFGPGTRLTVT.

This clone was observed once. The gene calls are TRBV10-3 and TRBJ2-1, with 11 bases lining up with TRBD2. The CDR3 totals 17 residues. Germline CDR1 reads ENHRY; CDR2 reads SYGVKD. With V trimmed by 6 bases and J by 3 bases, 10 bases remained unmatched. CDR3 region: CAISPVGGTSGYNEQFF. The CDR3 DNA reads as TGTGCCATCAGCCCGGTCGGGGGGACTAGCGGCTACAATGAGCAGTTCTTC.

CDR3 region: CASSLGGWSNQPQHF. The DNA of the CDR3 is TGTGCCAGCAGTTTAGGGGGGTGGAGCAATCAGCCCCAGCATTTT. The J gene is TRBJ1-5, the V gene TRBV28; D possibly corresponds to TRBD1 (5 bases). CDR1 and CDR2 (germline): MDHEN, SYDVKM. The CDR3 has 15 residues. V lost 2 bases, J lost 1 base, and 9 bases lay in between.

The chain joins TRBV27 to TRBJ1-1; D not resolved. V shed 5 bases and J shed 8 bases, with 15 bases lying between them. Germline CDR1 reads MNHEY; CDR2 reads SMNVEV (reference sequence). The length of the CDR3 is 13 residues. The CDR3 nucleotides read TGTGCCAGCAGTCTGCTGACGCACAAGGAAGCTTTCTTT. Protein: CASSLLTHKEAFF.